Included here is one T cell receptor (beta chain) sequence, with context. The sample comes from a study of blood T cell repertoires in COVID-19. Study in general: Collection of acute and convalescent COVID-19 samples took place in the United States, Italy and Spain.

The germline V gene has CDR1 SGHVS and CDR2 FNYEAQ. Trimming at V came to 2 bases and at J to 6 bases, leaving 14 bases not matched to a gene. There are 17 residues in the CDR3. Per the original methods: Reference gene primer amplification in the assay estimated nucleated cell counts. Clones were sequenced by immunoSEQ multiplex PCR, and TCRdb holds only the in-frame ones, with some missing. D and trimming were read from the DNA, whereas the V and J calls and clone size are those reported in that table. The data show hundreds of thousands of clones, about 91% seen once. The rearrangement uses TRBV7-6 and TRBJ2-3; TRBD2 aligns across 7 bases. This receptor was taken from a woman between 50 and 59 years old with COVID-19, enrolled during active disease. The specimen sequenced was peripheral blood. The CDR3 protein is CASSLNLPGLGRDTQYF. CDR3 DNA sequence: TGTGCCAGCAGCTTAAATCTTCCGGGACTCGGGAGGGATACGCAGTATTTT.